These T cell receptor beta chains were read from a single sample in a study of cytomegalovirus exposure and HLA in healthy donors. The data were produced by immunoSEQ multiplex PCR, yet TCRdb's version contains in-frame clones alone and is incomplete. This table holds about 110,000 clones, about 70% found once. Sequenced input: PBMCs. Receptors were obtained from a man aged 30 to 45 in good health and CMV-seropositive. CDR3s include the opening cysteine and the closing phenylalanine or tryptophan. A D gene is named only where the DNA matches it firmly. The size entry is marked missing in some rows and otherwise reads once, few, many or a size class.

DNA	CDR3	V	D	J	size
TGCGCCACTCGGGAGGGACCGGAGACTGAAGCTTTCTTT	CATREGPETEAFF	TRBV4-1	-	TRBJ1-1	-
TGTGCCAGCAGCTTTCCGACAGGGGACGAGACCCAGTACTTC	CASSFPTGDETQYF	TRBV5-4	TRBD1	TRBJ2-5	-
TGTGCCAGTGGAGGCGGTAATTCACCCCTCCACTTT	CASGGGNSPLHF	TRBV5-5	-	TRBJ1-6	once
TGTGCCAGCAGTTCCCCGGGGGGGTATTACGAGCAGTACTTC	CASSSPGGYYEQYF	TRBV28	TRBD2	TRBJ2-7	-
TGTGCCAGCAGCCATCTAGGAAGCGACAGGGGAGTGAAGGGGAACTCACCCCTCCACTTT	CASSHLGSDRGVKGNSPLHF	TRBV6-8	TRBD1	TRBJ1-6	-
TGTGCCAGCAGCCAGGATGACAGGGGGTACGGAGATACGCAGTATTTT	CASSQDDRGYGDTQYF	TRBV14	TRBD1	TRBJ2-3	-
TGTGCCAGCAGCCGAGCGCGGGGCTTTCAAGAGACCCAGTACTTC	CASSRARGFQETQYF	TRBV5-4	-	TRBJ2-5	-
TGTGCCAGCAGTTTCTCACTGCGGGGGGTGGCCTACAATGAGCAGTTCTTC	CASSFSLRGVAYNEQFF	TRBV27	TRBD2	TRBJ2-1	-
TGTGCCAGTAGTCCGCGTGGGGCTTATGGCTACACCTTC	CASSPRGAYGYTF	TRBV19	-	TRBJ1-2	few
TGCGCCAGCAGCTCAGGGACACCGGGGAGAGCTAGGGCTTTCTTT	CASSSGTPGRARAFF	TRBV4-1	-	TRBJ1-1	-
TGTGCCACCAGCAGGACCGGGACAGGGTATTCACCCCTCCACTTT	CATSRTGTGYSPLHF	TRBV15	TRBD1	TRBJ1-6	-
TGTGCCAGCAGCTTCGGACAGTGGGAGACCCAGTACTTC	CASSFGQWETQYF	TRBV7-9	-	TRBJ2-5	once
TGTGCCAGTAGTATAGTCCTAGCGGGGGGGCAAGAGACCCAGTACTTC	CASSIVLAGGQETQYF	TRBV19	TRBD2	TRBJ2-5	-